Listed here is a single T cell receptor (beta chain). Its antigen is not identified. Method: immunoSEQ multiplex PCR; TCRdb's copy keeps in-frame clones and lacks some. The profile shows some 100,000 clones, 86% of them singletons. This specimen belongs to a study of T cell responses to AZD1222 COVID-19 vaccine. Whole-study results and caveats: Across the whole spike, CD4 TCRs peaked at regions 160-218 and 743-854. After the peak T cell response, and only then, were repertoires sampled. Baseline antibody screening turned up just a handful of seropositive AZD1222 recipients. Unmutated variant regions are reportedly the target of nearly half of TCRs that are spike-specific.

The germline CDR1 and CDR2 sequences are SQVTM and ANQGSEA. The CDR3 length is 13 residues. Trimming cost V 6 bases and J 3 bases, with 13 bases left between them. This sequence was found in an adult who received the AZD1222 COVID-19 vaccine. The chain employs TRBV29-1 and TRBJ2-3, with D hard to call. Sequencing used peripheral blood, obtained 28 days after the second AZD1222 dose. CDR3 sequence: CSVGGRPTDTQYF. CDR3 DNA sequence: TGCAGCGTGGGCGGAAGACCGACAGATACGCAGTATTTT.